Presented here are 16 T cell receptor beta chains from one specimen sequenced in a study of cytomegalovirus exposure and HLA in healthy donors. Profiled with immunoSEQ multiplex PCR; TCRdb holds only in-frame clones, not every one. There are 100,000 to 150,000 clones in the sample; about 96% occur only once, and 1.5% to 2% lies in the top ten. Sequencing was carried out using PBMCs. These receptors were collected from a man aged 18 to 30 in good health and CMV-seronegative.

This clone was observed once. The chain has TRBV7-3 and TRBJ2-2; maybe TRBD2 (6 bases). CDR3 length equals 16 residues. Germline V CDR1 and CDR2: SGHTA, FQGTGA. Trimming cost V 1 base and J 2 bases, with 11 bases left between them. The chain's CDR3 is CASSLNGGANTGELFF. CDR3 nucleotide sequence: TGTGCCAGCAGCTTAAATGGCGGGGCCAACACCGGGGAGCTGTTTTTT.

This chain connects TRBV2 to TRBJ2-7, with D perhaps matching TRBD1 (6 bases). The CDR3 runs 15 residues. Trimming cost V 6 bases and J 2 bases, with 17 bases left between them. Germline V lookup: CDR1 SNHLY, CDR2 FYNNEI. CDR3 residues: CASSAYGNRAYEQYF. CDR3 DNA: TGTGCCAGCAGCGCCTACGGGAACAGGGCCTACGAGCAGTACTTC.

V is TRBV5-4 and J is TRBJ2-5; TRBD2 aligns across 9 bases. J lost 6 bases, V lost 4 bases, and 4 bases had no gene match. The CDR3 has 13 residues. Looked up from germline, CDR1 is SGHNT and CDR2 is YYREEE (reference sequence). The CDR3 loop reads CASSRSGRQTQYF. CDR3 DNA: TGTGCCAGCAGCCGTAGCGGGAGACAGACCCAGTACTTC.

The V and J genes are TRBV4-3 and TRBJ1-1, with a tentative D call TRBD1 (6 bases). Germline assignment: CDR1 LGHNA and CDR2 YSLEER. This CDR3 has 14 amino acids. Trimming shortened V by 3 bases and J by 8 bases, and 16 bases separated the two germline ends. The CDR3 protein is CASSHDRSSAEAFF. CDR3 sequence (DNA): TGCGCCAGCAGCCATGACAGGTCGAGTGCAGAAGCTTTCTTT.

The V gene is TRBV28, the J gene TRBJ2-7; D may be TRBD2 (6 bases). This CDR3 is built from 16 residues. CDR1 and CDR2 (germline): MDHEN, SYDVKM. The V end lost 5 bases, the J end lost 0 bases, and 17 bases lay between the germline ends. CDR3 nucleotides: TGTGCCAGCAGTGGGCCCGGGACTCCGTTCTCCTACGAGCAGTACTTC. Translating it yields CASSGPGTPFSYEQYF.

V is TRBV5-6 and J is TRBJ2-7; no clear D. CDR1 is SGHDT and CDR2 is YYEEEE in the germline V gene. This CDR3 spans 15 amino acids. V lost 1 base to trimming and J lost 3 bases, with 14 bases between them. Written as DNA, the CDR3 is TGTGCCAGCAGCTTGAGTGCAGTCCTTCTCTACGAGCAGTACTTC. This sequence encodes CASSLSAVLLYEQYF.

The V and J genes are TRBV11-2 and TRBJ2-2; 11 bases match TRBD1. J lost 7 bases, V lost 5 bases, and 6 bases had no gene match. This CDR3 is built from 15 residues. Germline-derived CDR1 and CDR2 are SGHAT and FQNNGV. The CDR3, as DNA: TGTGCCAGCAGCCCCCGGGACAGGGGGATCGGGGAGCTGTTTTTT. Translated: CASSPRDRGIGELFF.

The rearrangement joins TRBV28 to TRBJ2-1; TRBD2 matches at 8 bases. From germline, CDR1 is MDHEN and CDR2 SYDVKM. V lost 6 bases to trimming and J lost 0 bases; unmatched junction nucleotides: 7. The CDR3 has 16 residues. CDR3 amino acids: CASSPIAGSSYNEQFF. The DNA for the CDR3 is TGTGCCAGCAGCCCCATAGCGGGGAGCTCCTACAATGAGCAGTTCTTC.

The J gene is TRBJ2-1, the V gene TRBV13, with D perhaps matching TRBD2 (6 bases). Germline V lookup: CDR1 PRHDT, CDR2 FYEKMQ (reference sequence). The CDR3 has 17 residues. Between the trimmed V and J ends, which lost 4 bases and 3 bases, there was a span of 19 bases. The CDR3 coding sequence is TGTGCCAGCAGCTCCTACACTGTGGGACTCTACTACAATGAGCAGTTCTTC. Its translation: CASSSYTVGLYYNEQFF. Looking up the rest from reference TRBV13 and TRBJ2-1 gives the full variable domain: AAGVIQSPRHLIKEKRETATLKCYPIPRHDTVYWYQQGPGQDPQFLISFYEKMQSDKGSIPDRFSAQQFSDYHSELNMSSLELGDSALYFCASSSYTVGLYYNEQFFGPGTRLTVL.

The chain's CDR3 is CASSPSYNQPQHF. The CDR3 DNA sequence: TGTGCCAGCTCACCGTCGTACAATCAGCCCCAGCATTTT. The chain is built from TRBV18 and TRBJ1-5, with unresolved D. Trimming left V 3 bases short and J 3 bases short, with 6 bases between. The CDR3 is 13 amino acids. Germline CDR1 KGHSH, CDR2 LQKENI. Filled out from reference TRBV18 and TRBJ1-5, the complete variable domain reads NAGVMQNPRHLVRRRGQEARLRCSPMKGHSHVYWYRQLPEEGLKFMVYLQKENIIDESGMPKERFSAEFPKEGPSILRIQQVVRGDSAAYFCASSPSYNQPQHFGDGTRLSIL.

V is TRBV6-6 and J is TRBJ2-7; TRBD1 agrees at 10 bases. Germline V gene sequence: CDR1 MNHNY, CDR2 SVGAGI (reference sequence). The CDR3 sequence is 16 residues long. Trimming took 2 bases from V and 2 from J; bases not matched to a gene: 6. CDR3 in DNA: TGTGCCAGCAGTTACCTAGGACAGGGGGTTGCCTACGAGCAGTACTTC. Protein: CASSYLGQGVAYEQYF.

This chain connects TRBV7-9 to TRBJ1-1, with D hard to call. Germline assignment: CDR1 SEHNR and CDR2 FQNEAQ (reference sequence). The CDR3 loop spans 15 amino acids. Deletions cut 5 bases from V and 1 base from J, with 14 bases between. CDR3 amino acids: CASSRSGLSNTEAFF. The CDR3 DNA is TGTGCCAGCAGCCGTTCTGGACTCTCGAACACTGAAGCTTTCTTT.

The rearrangement uses TRBV9 and TRBJ2-7, with 8 bases aligning to TRBD2. The CDR3 totals 16 residues. Germline V gene sequence: CDR1 SGDLS, CDR2 YYNGEE. Germline trimming cut 4 bases from V and 2 bases from J; bases unmatched to any gene: 11. The CDR3 loop reads CASSSPLAGGPYEQYF. In nucleotides, the CDR3 is TGTGCCAGCAGCTCACCTCTAGCGGGTGGCCCCTACGAGCAGTACTTC.

This chain connects TRBV29-1 to TRBJ2-7; the D gene is possibly TRBD1 (7 bases). The V and J ends lost 7 bases and 0 bases respectively, with 16 bases between them. The CDR3 totals 14 residues. Germline V gene data show CDR1 as SQVTM and CDR2 as ANQGSEA. Here the CDR3 reads CSAGGGLSSYEQYF. Written as DNA, the CDR3 is TGCAGCGCTGGAGGGGGCCTGAGCTCCTACGAGCAGTACTTC.

The chain couples TRBV7-6 to TRBJ1-1, with 8 bases fitting TRBD1. This CDR3 spans 16 amino acids. Trimming at V came to 1 base and at J to 0 bases, leaving 4 bases not matched to a gene. Germline V gene lookup returns CDR1 SGHVS and CDR2 FNYEAQ. CDR3 amino acids: CASSLGQGAVNTEAFF. DNA of the CDR3: TGTGCCAGCAGCTTAGGTCAGGGGGCAGTGAACACTGAAGCTTTCTTT. Drawing the rest from reference TRBV7-6 and TRBJ1-1, the complete variable domain is GAGVSQSPRYKVTKRGQDVALRCDPISGHVSLYWYRQALGQGPEFLTYFNYEAQQDKSGLPNDRFSAERPEGSISTLTIQRTEQRDSAMYRCASSLGQGAVNTEAFFGQGTRLTVV.

J is TRBJ2-5 and V is TRBV29-1, with a possible D match to TRBD1 (7 bases). The V end lost 6 bases, the J end lost 9 bases, and 20 bases lay between the germline ends. The CDR3 has 13 residues. Germline CDR1 and CDR2: SQVTM and ANQGSEA. Here the CDR3 reads CSVHQGGELAQYF. The CDR3 region has the DNA TGCAGCGTACATCAGGGGGGAGAGTTGGCCCAGTACTTC.